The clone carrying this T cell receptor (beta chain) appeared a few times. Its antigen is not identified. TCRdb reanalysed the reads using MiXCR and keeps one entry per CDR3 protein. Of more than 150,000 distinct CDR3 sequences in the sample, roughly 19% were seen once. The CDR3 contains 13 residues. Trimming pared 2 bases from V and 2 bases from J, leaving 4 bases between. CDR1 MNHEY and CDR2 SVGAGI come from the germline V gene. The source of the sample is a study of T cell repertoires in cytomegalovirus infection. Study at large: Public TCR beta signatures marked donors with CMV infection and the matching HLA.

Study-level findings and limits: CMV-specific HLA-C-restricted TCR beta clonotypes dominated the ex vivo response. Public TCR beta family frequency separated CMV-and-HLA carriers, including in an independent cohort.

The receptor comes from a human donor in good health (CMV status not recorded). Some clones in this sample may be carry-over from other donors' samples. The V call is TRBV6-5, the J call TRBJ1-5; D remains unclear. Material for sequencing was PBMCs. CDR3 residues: CASSYGGNQPQHF. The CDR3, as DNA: TGTGCCAGCAGTTACGGAGGCAATCAGCCCCAGCATTTT.